The entry below gives a single T cell receptor beta chain sequence along with its context. The antigen is not known. CDR3 length: 11 amino acids. V lost 4 bases, J lost 9 bases, and 7 bases lay in between. Germline-derived CDR1 and CDR2 are MNHEY and SVGAGI. The sample originates from a study of T cell responses to AZD1222 COVID-19 vaccine. Study-wide background: Second doses that came at about 4 or about 12 weeks were put together. Study results and limitations: White British donors predominated, females outnumbered males, and clonal diversity was possibly underestimated. At baseline, just a handful of AZD1222 recipients tested seropositive.

Using immunoSEQ multiplex PCR, the repertoire was profiled, and TCRdb retains in-frame clones only, with some absent. Found here are about 110,000 clones, approximately 90% of them singletons; the top ten hold around 7%. The source material was peripheral blood, sampled on day 0 of AZD1222 vaccination. This receptor was identified in an adult in good health. The chain carries TRBV6-5 and TRBJ1-3, with unresolved D. The CDR3 nucleotides are TGTGCCAGCAGTTCCTCGGGCACCATATATTTT. It translates to CASSSSGTIYF.